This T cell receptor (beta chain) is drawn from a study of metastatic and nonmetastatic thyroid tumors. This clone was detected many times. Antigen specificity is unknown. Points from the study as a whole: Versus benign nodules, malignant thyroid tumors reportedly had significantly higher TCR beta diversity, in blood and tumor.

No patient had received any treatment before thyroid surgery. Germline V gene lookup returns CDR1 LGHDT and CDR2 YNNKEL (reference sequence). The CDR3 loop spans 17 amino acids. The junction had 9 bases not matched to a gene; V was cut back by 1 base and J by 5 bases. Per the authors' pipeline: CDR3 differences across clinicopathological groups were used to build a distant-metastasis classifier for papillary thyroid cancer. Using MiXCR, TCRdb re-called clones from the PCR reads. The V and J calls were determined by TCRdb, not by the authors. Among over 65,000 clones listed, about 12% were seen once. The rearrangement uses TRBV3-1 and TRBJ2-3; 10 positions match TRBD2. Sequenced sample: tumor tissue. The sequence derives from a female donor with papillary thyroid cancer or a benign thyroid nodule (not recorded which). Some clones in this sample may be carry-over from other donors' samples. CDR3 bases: TGTGCCAGCAGCCAAGTCCATAGAGCGGGAGGGGGAGATACGCAGTATTTT. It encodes CASSQVHRAGGGDTQYF.